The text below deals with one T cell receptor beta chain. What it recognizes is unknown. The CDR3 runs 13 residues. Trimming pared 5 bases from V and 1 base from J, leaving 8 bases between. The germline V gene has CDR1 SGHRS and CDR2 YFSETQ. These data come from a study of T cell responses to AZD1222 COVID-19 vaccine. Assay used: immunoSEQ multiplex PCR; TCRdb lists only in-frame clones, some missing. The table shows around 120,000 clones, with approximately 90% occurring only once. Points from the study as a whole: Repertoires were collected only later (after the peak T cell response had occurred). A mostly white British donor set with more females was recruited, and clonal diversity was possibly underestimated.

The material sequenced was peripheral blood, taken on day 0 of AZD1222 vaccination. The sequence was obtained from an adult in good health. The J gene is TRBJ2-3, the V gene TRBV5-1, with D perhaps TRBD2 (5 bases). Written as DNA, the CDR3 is TGCGCCAGCAGGGGGAGTGGCACAGATACGCAGTATTTT. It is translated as CASRGSGTDTQYF. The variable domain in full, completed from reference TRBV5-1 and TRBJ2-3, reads KAGVTQTPRYLIKTRGQQVTLSCSPISGHRSVSWYQQTPGQGLQFLFEYFSETQRNKGNFPGRFSGRQFSNSRSEMNVSTLELGDSALYLCASRGSGTDTQYFGPGTRLTVL.